Sequencing of this T cell receptor beta chain was carried out in a study of technical replicates of blood from a handful of donors. Germline CDR1 ENHRY, CDR2 SYGVKD. CDR3 length: 14 residues. V was clipped by 6 bases and J by 2 bases; unmatched bases: 5. Profiling relied on immunoSEQ multiplex PCR, and the TCRdb table lists in-frame clones only, not all of them. The data show over 55,000 clones, about 96% seen once. The clonotype comes from a human donor in good health. Sample: T cells isolated from PBMCs. V usage is TRBV10-3 and J usage is TRBJ2-5, with 8 nucleotides matching TRBD1. The CDR3 region is CAIRAQGVQETQYF. CDR3 DNA sequence: TGTGCCATCAGAGCACAGGGGGTTCAAGAGACCCAGTACTTC.